These 2 T cell receptor beta chains were all obtained from the same sample, sequenced in a study of T cells after yellow fever vaccination. MiXCR was run by TCRdb on the 5' RACE reads, yielding one entry per CDR3 protein. The table records tens of thousands of distinct CDR3 sequences, approximately 7% of them present only once. The sequenced sample was CD8+ T cells sorted from PBMCs, obtained 5 to 6 days after the first yellow fever vaccination. Receptor source: a man aged 18 to 30 who received the YFV17D yellow fever vaccine.

This clonotype appeared a few times. This rearrangement joins TRBV27 to TRBJ1-4, with 9 bases fitting TRBD1. The trim removed 6 bases at V and 7 bases at J, leaving 6 bases unmatched. CDR3 size: 14 residues. The germline V gene encodes CDR1 MNHEY and CDR2 SMNVEV (reference sequence). The CDR3 DNA is TGTGCCAGCAGCCTACAGGGGGCTGCTGAAAAACTGTTTTTT. It yields the protein CASSLQGAAEKLFF.

J is TRBJ2-5 and V is TRBV7-3; D uncertain. Germline V gene sequence: CDR1 SGHTA, CDR2 FQGTGA. CDR3 length: 15 amino acids. The V end lost 1 base, the J end lost 1 base, and 10 bases lay between the germline ends. This CDR3 is CASSLNLGGQETQYF. DNA of the CDR3: TGTGCCAGCAGCTTAAACCTCGGCGGCCAAGAGACCCAGTACTTC.